This record concerns one TCR beta chain sequence. This clone's antigen is unknown. There are no base qualities to consult, and no much larger clone falls within one base. Untouched CD4+ T cells were isolated from Ficoll-separated PBMC by magnetic bead negative selection, reaching an average purity of about 98%. Untouched CD4+ T cells were isolated from Ficoll-separated PBMC with magnetic beads, reaching approximately 98% purity with negligible CD8+ contamination. Peripheral blood mononuclear cells came from the buffy coats of a few healthy blood donors. Each of the three donors was CMV seronegative. Genomic DNA was extracted with the DNeasy Blood & Tissue Kit. TCRB sequencing was performed on genomic DNA from sorted CD137+CD4+ cells and pre-culture CD4+ baseline samples from each subject. The CDR3 measures 12 amino acids from cysteine to phenylalanine. The retained sequence is limited to the CDR3, 36 bases, with the frame set at the first base. Trimming removed 2 bases from V and 7 bases from J, leaving 10 bases between the germline ends. CDR1 is given as SGDLS and CDR2 as YYNGEE, both from the germline V gene.

This specimen belongs to a study of T cell repertoires and HLA-DP antigens listed by TCRdb under 2018. With regard to the full study: The study used an in vitro model of CD4+ T cell alloreactivity in which transduced HeLa cells presented allogeneic HLA-DP. The two alloantigens modelled structurally similar versus dissimilar alloantigens, differing from self at one and nine to ten peptide-binding groove amino acids, respectively. The three donors were two male and one female, with ages ranging from the 18-to-29 to the 60-to-69 age band. An average DNA input of approximately 210 ng was used for sorted CD137+CD4+ samples, compared with approximately 1.3 ug for pre-culture CD4+ samples.

TCRB CDR3 regions were amplified with the immunoSEQ multiplex PCR using forward primers for 54 TRBV segments and reverse primers for 13 TRBJ segments. Pre-culture CD4+ samples were sequenced at deep resolution with a target of 200,000 to 250,000 T cell genomes. Sequencing of amplicons was performed on an Illumina HiSeq System, and 87 bp reads covering the CDR3 were generated. The original methods were these. PCR and sequencing errors in the reads were corrected, and CDR3 regions were defined by aligning to IMGT reference sequences. Synthetic template pools were used to estimate counts of templates and unique rearrangements. Clonality was calculated as 1 minus Pielou's evenness. The Daley-Smith estimator was used to estimate richness. Repertoire overlap was measured with Morisita's index. Clones found in cultured samples but undetected in the pre-culture repertoire of the corresponding donor were defined as low-abundance clones. The source is immuneACCESS, and TCRdb retained only in-frame sequences with V and J called. Part of the clones is not carried over; for the studies checked, unresolved V genes explain less than half of this, and the remainder is unexplained. V and J calls and clone size are those listed in that table; D and trimming were worked out from the DNA. Within this sample are almost 90,000 clones, with about nine tenths of them counted one time only. About 1.7% of the sample is in the top ten clones.

Summary of the overall study and its limitations: The study was limited by having only three donors, by relying on a non-physiological HeLa antigen-presenting system, and by using total CD4+ responder cells. The naive and memory CD4+ repertoires were not analysed as separate populations. Clones undetected before culture had an average cumulative frequency of around 40% against one allele versus around 51% against the other. Similar clonality (about 0.38) was observed for sorted CD137+ cells against both alloantigens, and this clonality was much higher than that observed in pre-culture samples (around 0.04).

What was sequenced was CD4+ T cells from PBMCs. The chain employs TRBV9 and TRBJ2-7; a weak D assignment points to TRBD1 (6 bases agree). This clonotype originated in a man in his fifties in good health and CMV-seronegative. The DNA sequence is TGTGCCAGCAGCGTTAAACAGGGAGAGCAGTACTTC. Protein translation: CASSVKQGEQYF.